Shown below are 9 T cell receptor beta chains from a single sample sequenced in a study of blood T cells in healthy people across ages. Through a sample-barcoded 5' primer and a J-beta primer mix, a second PCR was run for about 7 to 12 cycles. TCRdb fed the 5' RACE reads into MiXCR, producing one record per CDR3 protein. The sample includes approximately 780,000 distinct CDR3 sequences, approximately 24% of them seen just once. This sample also appeared in a second study, on T cells of mothers and their children.

The sample consisted of blood. Receptors originate from a boy between 10 and 17 years old in good health.

This clonotype has a handful of counts. V is TRBV5-1 and J is TRBJ2-7, with 8 positions matching TRBD1. Germline loops: CDR1 SGHRS, CDR2 YFSETQ. CDR3 length: 14 residues. The J segment lost 6 bases and the V segment lost 2 bases, leaving 7 bases of the junction unmatched. The CDR3 DNA follows: TGCGCCAGCAGCTTTACTGGACAGGGCTCCGAGCAGTACTTC. Its protein product is CASSFTGQGSEQYF.

The chain has TRBV4-2 and TRBJ2-5; 11 bases map to TRBD2. The CDR3 is 16 amino acids. Germline V gene lookup returns CDR1 LGHNA and CDR2 YNFKEQ. V was pared by 4 bases and J by 7 bases, with 11 bases of the junction left unmatched. The CDR3 is CASSPLVAGGQRTQYF. As DNA, the CDR3 is TGTGCCAGCAGCCCCCTGGTAGCGGGGGGGCAAAGGACCCAGTACTTC.

V usage is TRBV7-9 and J usage is TRBJ2-4; 7 nucleotides line up with TRBD2. The CDR3 length is 14 residues. V was pared by 1 base and J by 8 bases, with 5 bases of the junction left unmatched. CDR1 is SEHNR, CDR2 FQNEAQ, per germline (reference sequence). CDR3 protein: CASSLGGGSDIQYF. CDR3 sequence (DNA): TGTGCCAGCAGCTTAGGCGGGGGTAGTGACATTCAGTACTTC.

The chain links TRBV11-2 to TRBJ1-5, with a tentative D call TRBD1 (5 bases). The CDR3 totals 15 residues. Trimming cost V 5 bases and J 0 bases, with 11 bases left between them. Germline CDR1 is SGHAT and CDR2 is FQNNGV. DNA for the CDR3: TGTGCCAGCAGCCCGCAGGGCTTTAGCAATCAGCCCCAGCATTTT. This sequence encodes CASSPQGFSNQPQHF.

This clonotype showed up just a few times. This rearrangement joins TRBV5-1 to TRBJ2-1, with D unclear. This CDR3 contains 13 residues. The germline CDR1 and CDR2 sequences are SGHRS and YFSETQ. The V gene lost 1 base and the J gene lost 4 bases, with 6 bases spanning the gap. CDR3 loop: CASSLIPYNEQFF. Here the CDR3 DNA reads TGCGCCAGCAGCTTGATCCCTTACAATGAGCAGTTCTTC.

A remark on this clonotype: One base away lies a much larger clone, so this may be a sequencing read error. The chain couples TRBV12-5 to TRBJ2-4; 9 bases fit TRBD2. After removal of 2 bases from V and 1 base from J, the junction contained 9 bases not matched to a gene. Germline CDR1 reads LGHNT; CDR2 reads FRNRAP. The CDR3 consists of 18 residues. Written as DNA, the CDR3 is TGTGCTAGTGGTTTGTTCAGTCGGACTAGCGATGCCAAAAACATTCAGTACTTC. Protein sequence: CASGLFSRTSDAKNIQYF.

This clonotype was seen a few times. This sequence joins TRBV10-2 and TRBJ2-7; D remains unclear. The J call may be incorrect, as the DNA end agrees better with TRBJ2-1. CDR1 and CDR2 (germline): WSHSY, SAAADI. This CDR3 spans 13 amino acids. The DNA of the CDR3 is TGCGCCAGCAGTGAGTCCTGGGGCAATGAGCAGTTCTTC. It is translated as CASSESWGNEQFF.

The gene calls are TRBV20-1 and TRBJ2-3, with D uncertain. V was trimmed by 5 bases and J by 4 bases, leaving 13 bases between them. The CDR3 extends over 13 amino acids. CDR1 and CDR2 (germline): DFQATT, SNEGSKA (reference sequence). This CDR3 reads CSAGAPRADTQYF. CDR3 in DNA: TGCAGTGCTGGAGCCCCGAGAGCAGATACGCAGTATTTT.

The genes are TRBV6-5 and TRBJ2-1, with unresolved D. CDR3 length equals 13 residues. V lost 6 bases and J lost 1, with 7 bases in between. From germline, CDR1 is MNHEY and CDR2 SVGAGI. The CDR3 sequence: CASRDWSYNEQFF. CDR3 in DNA: TGTGCCAGCAGGGATTGGTCCTACAATGAGCAGTTCTTC.